This TCR beta chain was observed in a study of blood T cell repertoires in COVID-19. Study context: The samples span acute and convalescent COVID-19 from the United States, Italy and Spain. Nucleic acid was either cDNA or gDNA, and it came from T cells, B-cell-depleted T cells, or PBMCs.

Looked up from germline, CDR1 is KGHSH and CDR2 is LQKENI. The CDR3 sequence is 16 residues long. Trimming took 1 base from V and 9 from J, leaving 19 bases between them. Original processing methods: Reference gene primers were amplified, and this amplification served to estimate nucleated cell counts. Here immunoSEQ multiplex PCR was the method, and the copy in TCRdb shows in-frame clones only, minus some. The V and J calls and clone size come from that table; D and trimming were worked out from the DNA. The table has 64,000 or so clones, 75% to 90% seen once; the top ten hold around 12%. The material sequenced was peripheral blood. The source is a human donor in a cohort sampled during active COVID-19. This rearrangement joins TRBV18 to TRBJ2-4; D might be TRBD2 (5 bases). This CDR3 is CASSPLGPGTEGIQYF. The CDR3 nucleotides are TGTGCCAGCTCACCACTAGGGCCGGGAACAGAGGGCATTCAGTACTTC.